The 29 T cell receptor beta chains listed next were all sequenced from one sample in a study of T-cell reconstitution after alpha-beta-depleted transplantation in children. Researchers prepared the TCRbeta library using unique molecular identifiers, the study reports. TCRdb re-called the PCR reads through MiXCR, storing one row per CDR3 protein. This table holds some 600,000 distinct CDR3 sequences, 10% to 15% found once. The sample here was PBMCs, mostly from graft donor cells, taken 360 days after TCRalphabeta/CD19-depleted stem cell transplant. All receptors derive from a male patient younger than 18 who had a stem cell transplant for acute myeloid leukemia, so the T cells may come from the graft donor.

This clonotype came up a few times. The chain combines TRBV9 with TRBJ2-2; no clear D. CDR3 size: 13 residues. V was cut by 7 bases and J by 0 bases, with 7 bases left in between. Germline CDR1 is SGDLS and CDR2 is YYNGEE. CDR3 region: CASGQTNTGELFF. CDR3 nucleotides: TGTGCCAGCGGGCAGACGAACACCGGGGAGCTGTTTTTT.

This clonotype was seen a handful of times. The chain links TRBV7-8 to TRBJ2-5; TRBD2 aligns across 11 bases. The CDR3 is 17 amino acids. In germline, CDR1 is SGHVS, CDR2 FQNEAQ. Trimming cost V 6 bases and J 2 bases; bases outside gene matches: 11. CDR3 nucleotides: TGTGCCAGCAGGTTAAAAGGGAGACTAGCGGGACAAGAGACCCAGTACTTC. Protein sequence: CASRLKGRLAGQETQYF.

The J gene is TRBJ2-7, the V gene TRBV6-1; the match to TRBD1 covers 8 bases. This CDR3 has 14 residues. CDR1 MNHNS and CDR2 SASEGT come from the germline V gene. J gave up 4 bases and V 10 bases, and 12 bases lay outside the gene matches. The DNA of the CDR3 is TGTGCCACCGTAAGGGACAGGCCGCCTTACGAGCAGTACTTC. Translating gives CATVRDRPPYEQYF.

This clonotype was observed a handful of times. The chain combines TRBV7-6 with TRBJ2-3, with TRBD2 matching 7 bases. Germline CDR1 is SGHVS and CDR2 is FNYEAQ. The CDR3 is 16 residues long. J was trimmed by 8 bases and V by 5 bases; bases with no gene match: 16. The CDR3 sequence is CASSRLPEREISTQYF. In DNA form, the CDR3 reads TGTGCCAGCAGCCGTTTACCGGAGCGGGAAATCTCTACGCAGTATTTT.

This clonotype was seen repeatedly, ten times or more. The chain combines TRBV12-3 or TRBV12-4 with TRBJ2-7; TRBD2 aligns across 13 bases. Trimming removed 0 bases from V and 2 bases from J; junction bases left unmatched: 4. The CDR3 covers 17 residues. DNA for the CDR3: TGTGCCAGCAGTTTAGCGCAGACTAGCGGGAGGCCCTACGAGCAGTACTTC. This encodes CASSLAQTSGRPYEQYF.

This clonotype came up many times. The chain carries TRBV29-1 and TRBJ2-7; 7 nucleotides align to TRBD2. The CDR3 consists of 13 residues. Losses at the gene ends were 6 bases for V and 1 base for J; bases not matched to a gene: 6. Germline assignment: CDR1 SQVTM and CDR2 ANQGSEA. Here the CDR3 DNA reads TGCAGCGTCCGTGGACTAGGTTCCTACGAGCAGTACTTC. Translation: CSVRGLGSYEQYF.

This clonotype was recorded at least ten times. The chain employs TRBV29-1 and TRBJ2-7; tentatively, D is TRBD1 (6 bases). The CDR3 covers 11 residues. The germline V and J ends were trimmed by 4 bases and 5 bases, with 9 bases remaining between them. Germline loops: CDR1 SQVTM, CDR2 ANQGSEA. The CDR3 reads CSVGQDDEQYF. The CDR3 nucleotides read TGCAGCGTTGGACAGGACGACGAGCAGTACTTC.

DNA for the CDR3: TGTGCCAGCAGTCCCACTGGGACAGGGGGACGAGCTAGTCGAGCTTTCTTT. Protein product: CASSPTGTGGRASRAFF. The chain recombines TRBV2 with TRBJ1-1, with 11 bases that match TRBD1. The trim removed 5 bases at V and 10 bases at J, leaving 18 bases unmatched. The CDR3 loop spans 17 amino acids. From germline, CDR1 is SNHLY and CDR2 FYNNEI.

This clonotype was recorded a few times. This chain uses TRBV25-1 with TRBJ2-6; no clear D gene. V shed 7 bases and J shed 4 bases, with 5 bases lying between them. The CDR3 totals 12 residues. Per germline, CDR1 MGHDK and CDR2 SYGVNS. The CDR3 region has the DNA TGTGCCAGCACCGAGGGGGCCAACGTCCTGACTTTC. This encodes CASTEGANVLTF.

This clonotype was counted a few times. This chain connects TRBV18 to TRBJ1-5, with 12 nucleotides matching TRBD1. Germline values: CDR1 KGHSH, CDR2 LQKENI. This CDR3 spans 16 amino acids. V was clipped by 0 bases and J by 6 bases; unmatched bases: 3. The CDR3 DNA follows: TGTGCCAGCTCACCACCTGGGACAGGGGGCGTTCAGCCCCAGCATTTT. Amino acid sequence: CASSPPGTGGVQPQHF. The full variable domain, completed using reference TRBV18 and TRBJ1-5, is NAGVMQNPRHLVRRRGQEARLRCSPMKGHSHVYWYRQLPEEGLKFMVYLQKENIIDESGMPKERFSAEFPKEGPSILRIQQVVRGDSAAYFCASSPPGTGGVQPQHFGDGTRLSIL.

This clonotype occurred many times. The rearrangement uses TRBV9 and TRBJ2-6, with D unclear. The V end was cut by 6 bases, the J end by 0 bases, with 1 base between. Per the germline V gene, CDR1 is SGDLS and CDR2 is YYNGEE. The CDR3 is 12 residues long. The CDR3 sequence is CASNSGANVLTF. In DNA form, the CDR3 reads TGTGCCAGCAACTCTGGGGCCAACGTCCTGACTTTC.

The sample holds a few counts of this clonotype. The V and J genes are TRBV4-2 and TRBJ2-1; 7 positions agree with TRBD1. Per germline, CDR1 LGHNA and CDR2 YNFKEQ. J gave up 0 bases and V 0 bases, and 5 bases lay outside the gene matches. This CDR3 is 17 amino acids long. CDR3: CASSQDEGAASYNEQFF. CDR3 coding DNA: TGTGCCAGCAGCCAAGATGAGGGGGCGGCCTCCTACAATGAGCAGTTCTTC.

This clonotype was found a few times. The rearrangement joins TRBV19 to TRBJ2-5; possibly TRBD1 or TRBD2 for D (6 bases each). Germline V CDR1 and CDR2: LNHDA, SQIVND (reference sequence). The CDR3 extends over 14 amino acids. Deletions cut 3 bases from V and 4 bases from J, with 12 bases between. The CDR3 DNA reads TGTGCCAGTAGTATCGGGGGCCGGAGAGAGACCCAGTACTTC. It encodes CASSIGGRRETQYF.

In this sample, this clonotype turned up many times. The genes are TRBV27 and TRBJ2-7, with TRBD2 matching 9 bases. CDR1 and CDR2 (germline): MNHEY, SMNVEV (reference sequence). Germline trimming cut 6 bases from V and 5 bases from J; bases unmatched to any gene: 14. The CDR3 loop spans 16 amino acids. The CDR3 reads CASSSVYAGGPDEQYF. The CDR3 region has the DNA TGTGCCAGCAGCTCCGTTTACGCGGGAGGGCCCGACGAGCAGTACTTC.

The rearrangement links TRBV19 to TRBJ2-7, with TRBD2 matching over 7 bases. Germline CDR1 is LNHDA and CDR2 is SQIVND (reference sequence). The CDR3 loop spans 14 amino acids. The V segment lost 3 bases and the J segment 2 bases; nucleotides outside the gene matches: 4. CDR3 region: CASSIGLETYEQYF. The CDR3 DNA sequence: TGTGCCAGTAGTATCGGACTAGAGACCTACGAGCAGTACTTC.

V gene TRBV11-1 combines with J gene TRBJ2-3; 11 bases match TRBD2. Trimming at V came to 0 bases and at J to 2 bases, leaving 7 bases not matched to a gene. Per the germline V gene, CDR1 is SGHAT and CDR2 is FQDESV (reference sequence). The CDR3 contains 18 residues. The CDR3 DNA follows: TGTGCCAGCAGCTTAGCGTTAACTAGCGGGAGCCCCACAGATACGCAGTATTTT. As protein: CASSLALTSGSPTDTQYF. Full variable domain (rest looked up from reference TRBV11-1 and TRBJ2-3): EAEVAQSPRYKITEKSQAVAFWCDPISGHATLYWYRQILGQGPELLVQFQDESVVDDSQLPKDRFSAERLKGVDSTLKIQPAELGDSAMYLCASSLALTSGSPTDTQYFGPGTRLTVL.

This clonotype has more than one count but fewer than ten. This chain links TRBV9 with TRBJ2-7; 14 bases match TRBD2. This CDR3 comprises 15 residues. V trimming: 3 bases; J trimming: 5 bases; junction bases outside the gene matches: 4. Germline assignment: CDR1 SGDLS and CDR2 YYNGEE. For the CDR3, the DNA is TGTGCCAGCAGCGCGGGACTAGCGGGAGTCCACGAGCAGTACTTC. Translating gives CASSAGLAGVHEQYF. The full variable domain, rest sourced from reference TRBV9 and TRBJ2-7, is DSGVTQTPKHLITATGQRVTLRCSPRSGDLSVYWYQQSLDQGLQFLIQYYNGEERAKGNILERFSAQQFPDLHSELNLSSLELGDSALYFCASSAGLAGVHEQYFGPGTRLTVT.

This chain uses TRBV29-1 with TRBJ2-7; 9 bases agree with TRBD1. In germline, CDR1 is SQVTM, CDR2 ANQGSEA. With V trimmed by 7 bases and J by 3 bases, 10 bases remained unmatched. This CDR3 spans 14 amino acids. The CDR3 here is CSGGGGTGLYEQYF. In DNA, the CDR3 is TGCAGCGGGGGTGGGGGGACAGGGCTCTACGAGCAGTACTTC.

Here the CDR3 DNA reads TGTGCCAGCAGCTTAGTTGGACTAGCGGGGGTACTCACCGGGGAGCTGTTTTTT. Translated: CASSLVGLAGVLTGELFF. The V gene is TRBV11-2, the J gene TRBJ2-2; 13 bases fit TRBD2. V dropped 1 base and J dropped 4; count of bases not matched to a gene: 6. The CDR3 loop spans 18 amino acids. Germline V lookup: CDR1 SGHAT, CDR2 FQNNGV. Variable domain in full (rest from reference TRBV11-2 and TRBJ2-2): EAGVAQSPRYKIIEKRQSVAFWCNPISGHATLYWYQQILGQGPKLLIQFQNNGVVDDSQLPKDRFSAERLKGVDSTLKIQPAKLEDSAVYLCASSLVGLAGVLTGELFFGEGSRLTVL.

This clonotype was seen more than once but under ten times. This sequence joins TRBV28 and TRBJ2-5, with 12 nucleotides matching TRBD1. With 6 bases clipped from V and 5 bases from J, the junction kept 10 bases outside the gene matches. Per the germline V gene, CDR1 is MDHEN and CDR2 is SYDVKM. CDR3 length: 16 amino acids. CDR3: CASSSPGQGALETQYF. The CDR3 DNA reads TGTGCCAGCAGCTCTCCGGGACAGGGGGCGCTTGAGACCCAGTACTTC.

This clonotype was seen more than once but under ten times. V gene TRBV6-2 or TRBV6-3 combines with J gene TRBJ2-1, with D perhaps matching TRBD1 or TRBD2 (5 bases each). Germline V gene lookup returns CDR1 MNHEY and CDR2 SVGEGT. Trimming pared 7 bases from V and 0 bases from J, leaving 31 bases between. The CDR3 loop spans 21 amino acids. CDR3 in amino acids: CASTRSVRDGASQSSYNEQFF. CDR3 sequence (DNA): TGTGCCAGCACCCGAAGTGTCAGGGACGGAGCTAGCCAGAGCTCCTACAATGAGCAGTTCTTC.

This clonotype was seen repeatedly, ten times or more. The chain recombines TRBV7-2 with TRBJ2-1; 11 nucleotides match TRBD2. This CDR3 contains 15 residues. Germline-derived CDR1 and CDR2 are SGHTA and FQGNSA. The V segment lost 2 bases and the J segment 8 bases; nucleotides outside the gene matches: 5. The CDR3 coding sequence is TGTGCCAGCAGCTTACTAGCGGGAGGAGGGTATGAGCAGTTCTTC. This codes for CASSLLAGGGYEQFF.

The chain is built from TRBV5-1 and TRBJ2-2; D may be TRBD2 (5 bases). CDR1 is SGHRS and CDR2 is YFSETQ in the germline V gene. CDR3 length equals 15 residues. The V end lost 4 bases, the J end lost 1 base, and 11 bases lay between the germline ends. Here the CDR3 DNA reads TGCGCCAGCAGCAACCGGACTCGGAACACCGGGGAGCTGTTTTTT. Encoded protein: CASSNRTRNTGELFF.

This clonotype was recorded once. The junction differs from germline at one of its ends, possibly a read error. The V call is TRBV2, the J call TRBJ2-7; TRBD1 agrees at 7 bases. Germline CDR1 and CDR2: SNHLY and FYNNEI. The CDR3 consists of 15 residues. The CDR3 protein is CASREGGTGVYEQYF. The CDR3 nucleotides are TGTGCCAGCAGAGAAGGGGGCACCGGGGTGTACGAGCAGTACTTC.

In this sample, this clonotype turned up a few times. DNA for the CDR3: TGTGCCAGCTCACCAATCGACAAACAGACTAGTCGGGCCCTCTACGAGCAGTACTTC. Translated: CASSPIDKQTSRALYEQYF. V gene TRBV18 combines with J gene TRBJ2-7; D might be TRBD2 (6 bases). CDR1 is KGHSH and CDR2 is LQKENI in the germline V gene. The CDR3 runs 19 residues. V shed 2 bases and J shed 3 bases, with 26 bases lying between them.

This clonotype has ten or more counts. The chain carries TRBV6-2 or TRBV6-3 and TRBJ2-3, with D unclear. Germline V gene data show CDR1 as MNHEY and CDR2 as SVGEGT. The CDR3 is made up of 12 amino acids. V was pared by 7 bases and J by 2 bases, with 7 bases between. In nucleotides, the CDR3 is TGTGCCAGCACCCAGTCCACAGATACGCAGTATTTT. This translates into CASTQSTDTQYF.

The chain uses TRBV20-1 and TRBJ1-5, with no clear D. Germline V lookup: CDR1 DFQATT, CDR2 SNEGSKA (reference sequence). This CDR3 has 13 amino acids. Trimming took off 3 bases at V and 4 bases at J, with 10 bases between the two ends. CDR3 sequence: CSASVRKNQPQHF. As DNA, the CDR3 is TGCAGTGCTAGCGTAAGGAAGAATCAGCCCCAGCATTTT.

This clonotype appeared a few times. Here the CDR3 DNA reads TGTGCCACCAGCCCCTCGGGGGGCTACGAGCAGTACTTC. Its translation: CATSPSGGYEQYF. This chain joins TRBV15 and TRBJ2-7; 7 bases agree with TRBD2. Germline CDR1 LNHNV, CDR2 YYDKDF (reference sequence). J lost 3 bases, V lost 5 bases, and 4 bases had no gene match. The length of the CDR3 is 13 residues.

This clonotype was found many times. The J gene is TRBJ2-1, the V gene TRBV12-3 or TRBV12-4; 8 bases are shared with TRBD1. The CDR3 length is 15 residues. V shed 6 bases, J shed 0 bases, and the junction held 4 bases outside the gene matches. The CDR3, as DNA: TGTGCCAGCAGCTCCACAGGGGGCTCCTACAATGAGCAGTTCTTC. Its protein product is CASSSTGGSYNEQFF.